These 22 T cell receptor beta chains share one sample of origin, sequenced in a study of T cell responses to AZD1222 COVID-19 vaccine (dated by TCRdb to 2020 to 2022). The library was made by the immunoSEQ multiplex PCR assay. TCRdb obtained this table from immuneACCESS and retained in-frame rearrangements with V and J assigned. These tables miss some clones; where compared with another copy, unresolved V genes account for less than half of the shortfall, and the remainder is unexplained. This sample lists 150,000 to 200,000 clones; around 90% were detected once. The ten largest clones capture roughly 6% of the sample. The time point tag for this specimen amounts to: baseline before first vaccination. The sequencing here drew on peripheral blood, taken on day 0 of AZD1222 vaccination. The origin of the receptors is an adult in good health.

This chain links TRBV6-4 with TRBJ2-5; possibly TRBD2 for D (5 bases). Per the germline V gene, CDR1 is MRHNA and CDR2 is SNTAGT. V lost 4 bases and J 2 bases, leaving 8 bases between the germline ends. The CDR3 has 13 residues. Here the CDR3 DNA reads TGTGCCAGCAGTGCCGAGCGGCAAGAGACCCAGTACTTC. This encodes CASSAERQETQYF.

The chain links TRBV19 to TRBJ1-4; 10 bases map to TRBD1. The CDR3 runs 15 residues. J was trimmed by 5 bases and V by 7 bases; bases with no gene match: 7. CDR1 is LNHDA and CDR2 is SQIVND in the germline V gene (reference sequence). The CDR3 region is CASTLGDRGNEKLFF. CDR3 nucleotide sequence: TGTGCCAGTACCTTAGGGGACAGGGGCAATGAAAAACTGTTTTTT.

This clone was picked up one time. The rearrangement uses TRBV19 and TRBJ2-7; 9 bases are shared with TRBD2. V gave up 0 bases and J gave up 2 bases; unmatched junction bases: 2. The CDR3 sequence is 15 residues long. Germline CDR1 is LNHDA and CDR2 is SQIVND (reference sequence). The CDR3 here is CASSIEAGGPYEQYF. CDR3 DNA: TGTGCCAGTAGTATAGAAGCGGGGGGACCCTACGAGCAGTACTTC.

This clone has more than one count but fewer than ten. V is TRBV25-1 and J is TRBJ1-2, with TRBD1 identical over 9 bases. Germline V gene lookup returns CDR1 MGHDK and CDR2 SYGVNS. J gave up 7 bases and V 9 bases, and 9 bases lay outside the gene matches. CDR3 size: 13 residues. CDR3 sequence: CASNTGGVGGYTF. CDR3 bases: TGTGCCAGTAATACAGGGGGCGTGGGTGGCTACACCTTC.

The chain recombines TRBV7-9 with TRBJ1-2, with 9 bases that match TRBD1. Trimming cost V 5 bases and J 5 bases; bases outside gene matches: 9. Germline V gives CDR1 SEHNR, CDR2 FQNEAQ (reference sequence). CDR3 length: 15 amino acids. The CDR3: CASSQEWDRAYGYTF. The CDR3 DNA reads as TGTGCCAGCAGCCAAGAGTGGGACAGGGCGTATGGCTACACCTTC.

The chain is built from TRBV19 and TRBJ1-5; possible D gene TRBD1, 6 bases. This CDR3 has 16 amino acids. Germline CDR1 is LNHDA and CDR2 is SQIVND (reference sequence). V lost 3 bases and J 4 bases, leaving 16 bases between the germline ends. Here the CDR3 DNA reads TGTGCCAGTAGTATCTACCGGGGGGCGAGTAATCAGCCCCAGCATTTT. Protein product: CASSIYRGASNQPQHF.

This chain joins TRBV28 and TRBJ2-7; TRBD2 might be the D (5 bases). Germline CDR1 MDHEN, CDR2 SYDVKM. The CDR3 totals 14 residues. V lost 4 bases, J lost 3 bases, and 13 bases lay in between. The CDR3 bases are TGTGCCAGCAGTTCCTCGTGTCGGGGCTACGAGCAGTACTTC. Its translation is CASSSSCRGYEQYF.

V and J are TRBV10-3 and TRBJ2-2; 7 bases match TRBD1. Trimming at V came to 6 bases and at J to 0 bases, leaving 4 bases not matched to a gene. The CDR3 consists of 15 residues. Germline assignment: CDR1 ENHRY and CDR2 SYGVKD. Here the CDR3 reads CAISDRVSNTGELFF. In DNA, the CDR3 is TGTGCCATCAGCGACAGGGTATCGAACACCGGGGAGCTGTTTTTT.

CDR3 bases: TGTGCCAGCCTGAGCGGGACCCACAATGAGCAGTTCTTC. As protein: CASLSGTHNEQFF. This rearrangement joins TRBV12-3 or TRBV12-4 to TRBJ2-1, with TRBD2 matching 7 bases. J gave up 5 bases and V 8 bases, and 6 bases lay outside the gene matches. The CDR3 covers 13 residues.

This chain connects TRBV5-4 to TRBJ1-2; D is uncertain. This CDR3 region has 13 residues. The V and J ends lost 2 bases and 2 bases respectively, with 7 bases between them. Germline CDR1 SGHNT, CDR2 YYREEE (reference sequence). The DNA of the CDR3 is TGTGCCAGCAGCTTTATGTCCAACTATGGCTACACCTTC. The encoded protein is CASSFMSNYGYTF.

The V call is TRBV19, the J call TRBJ2-1; maybe TRBD1 (7 bases). The germline V gene encodes CDR1 LNHDA and CDR2 SQIVND (reference sequence). V was trimmed by 5 bases and J by 0 bases, leaving 17 bases between them. The CDR3 covers 17 residues. This CDR3 reads CASSGGTKGASYNEQFF. The CDR3, as DNA: TGTGCCAGTAGTGGGGGGACCAAGGGGGCCTCCTACAATGAGCAGTTCTTC. Full variable domain (outside the CDR3, taken from reference TRBV19 and TRBJ2-1): DGGITQSPKYLFRKEGQNVTLSCEQNLNHDAMYWYRQDPGQGLRLIYYSQIVNDFQKGDIAEGYSVSREKKESFPLTVTSAQKNPTAFYLCASSGGTKGASYNEQFFGPGTRLTVL.

V usage is TRBV5-4 and J usage is TRBJ2-7; TRBD1 matches at 8 bases. Germline CDR1 reads SGHNT; CDR2 reads YYREEE (reference sequence). This CDR3 is built from 15 residues. With 1 base clipped from V and 3 bases from J, the junction kept 6 bases outside the gene matches. The CDR3 region has the DNA TGTGCCAGCAGCTTGCAACTTGGACAGGGCTACGAGCAGTACTTC. It specifies CASSLQLGQGYEQYF.

V and J are TRBV5-1 and TRBJ1-2; the match to TRBD1 covers 7 bases. The V segment lost 0 bases and the J segment 10 bases; nucleotides outside the gene matches: 9. This CDR3 is 14 amino acids long. CDR1 is SGHRS and CDR2 is YFSETQ in the germline V gene. CDR3 nucleotide sequence: TGCGCCAGCAGCTTGGGGTGGGACAGCTACCCCTACACCTTC. As protein: CASSLGWDSYPYTF.

The chain is built from TRBV5-1 and TRBJ2-5; D unclear. The CDR3 is made up of 13 amino acids. CDR1 is SGHRS, CDR2 YFSETQ, per germline. Deletions cut 6 bases from V and 7 bases from J, with 16 bases between. This CDR3 reads CASTSNEVGTQYF. CDR3 DNA sequence: TGCGCCAGCACCTCCAATGAGGTTGGGACCCAGTACTTC.

The gene calls are TRBV28 and TRBJ1-5; 7 bases are a match to TRBD1. CDR1 is MDHEN and CDR2 is SYDVKM in the germline V gene. With V trimmed by 7 bases and J by 3 bases, 6 bases remained unmatched. The CDR3 is 14 residues long. As DNA, the CDR3 is TGTGCCAGCAAAAGCGGGACAGACAATCAGCCCCAGCATTTT. It translates to CASKSGTDNQPQHF.

This clone was seen a single time. The CDR3: CASSIRSQGAYYNEQFF. The CDR3 DNA is TGTGCCAGTAGTATCCGGTCGCAGGGGGCTTACTACAATGAGCAGTTCTTC. The V call is TRBV19, the J call TRBJ2-1, with 8 bases that match TRBD1. J gave up 3 bases and V 3 bases, and 10 bases lay outside the gene matches. Germline V gene lookup returns CDR1 LNHDA and CDR2 SQIVND (reference sequence). The CDR3 sequence is 17 residues long.

This chain joins TRBV6-5 and TRBJ1-6, with 8 positions matching TRBD1. V was pared by 4 bases and J by 9 bases, with 8 bases of the junction left unmatched. From germline, CDR1 is MNHEY and CDR2 SVGAGI. CDR3 length equals 15 residues. In DNA, the CDR3 is TGTGCCAGCAGTTTTACCGGGACAGGCCCTTCACCCCTCCACTTT. The encoded protein is CASSFTGTGPSPLHF.

The chain couples TRBV10-3 to TRBJ1-2; 7 bases fit TRBD1. The ends lost 4 bases at V and 4 bases at J; junction bases unmatched: 12. The CDR3 is made up of 16 amino acids. Germline-derived CDR1 and CDR2 are ENHRY and SYGVKD. CDR3 region: CAISGATNRGGYGYTF. CDR3 nucleotides: TGTGCCATCAGTGGGGCCACAAACAGGGGAGGCTATGGCTACACCTTC.

J is TRBJ2-1 and V is TRBV24-1; 13 bases agree with TRBD2. The CDR3 consists of 16 residues. The V segment lost 3 bases and the J segment 9 bases; nucleotides outside the gene matches: 7. Germline V gives CDR1 KGHDR, CDR2 SFDVKD. The CDR3, as DNA: TGTGCCACCAGTGATCCACGACTAGCGGGAGGTCTTGAGCAGTTCTTC. As protein: CATSDPRLAGGLEQFF.

The chain combines TRBV19 with TRBJ1-5; D is unresolved. CDR1 is LNHDA, CDR2 SQIVND, per germline (reference sequence). The CDR3 length is 17 residues. V lost 10 bases and J lost 0, with 22 bases in between. The CDR3 DNA sequence: TGTGCCACCACGGACGGGTGGGAGATTTATAGCAATCAGCCCCAGCATTTT. This gives the protein CATTDGWEIYSNQPQHF.

The V and J genes are TRBV5-1 and TRBJ1-3, with D uncertain. The CDR3 loop spans 15 amino acids. The V gene's germline CDR1 is SGHRS and CDR2 YFSETQ. Trimming stripped 0 bases from V and 0 bases from J, with 7 bases between. CDR3 region: CASSLERFSGNTIYF. The CDR3 nucleotides are TGCGCCAGCAGCTTGGAGAGGTTCTCTGGAAACACCATATATTTT.

This chain links TRBV5-6 with TRBJ2-1; 10 bases agree with TRBD1. From germline, CDR1 is SGHDT and CDR2 YYEEEE. The J segment lost 7 bases and the V segment lost 3 bases, leaving 7 bases of the junction unmatched. This CDR3 has 15 amino acids. The CDR3 region is CASSWGDRGLNEQFF. CDR3 DNA sequence: TGTGCCAGCAGCTGGGGGGACAGGGGTTTGAATGAGCAGTTCTTC.